This is a list of T cell receptor beta chains from one sample in a study of beta chain features in type 1 diabetes. The data were produced by immunoSEQ multiplex PCR, yet TCRdb's version contains in-frame clones alone and is incomplete. The repertoire has 250,000 or so clones, about 30% of them found once; the top ten carry under 5%. Sequencing was done on a sample of central memory CD4+ T cells from blood. The receptors originated from a man aged 25 to 40 in good health. The CDR3 runs from the conserved cysteine through the conserved F or W. The order of the fields is D gene, clone size, V gene, J gene, CDR3 DNA, CDR3 protein. A D gene is named only where the DNA matches it firmly. The size field is filled for only some rows; it gives once, few, many or a size class.

d_call: -; clone_size: few; v_call: TRBV28; j_call: TRBJ2-7; cdr3_nt: TGTGCCAGCGGTCAGCGGAACCCCTACGAGCAGTACTTC; cdr3_aa: CASGQRNPYEQYF
d_call: -; clone_size: -; v_call: TRBV7-2; j_call: TRBJ1-5; cdr3_nt: TGTGCCAGCAGCTCCCGTATGACAAATCAGCCCCAGCATTTT; cdr3_aa: CASSSRMTNQPQHF
d_call: TRBD1; clone_size: -; v_call: TRBV27; j_call: TRBJ1-2; cdr3_nt: TGTGCCAGCAGTCCGGGACAGGGGAGCTATGGCTACACCTTC; cdr3_aa: CASSPGQGSYGYTF
d_call: TRBD1; clone_size: -; v_call: TRBV7-2; j_call: TRBJ2-3; cdr3_nt: TGTGCCAGCAGCTTAGGACAGGGACGGTGGCAGTATTTT; cdr3_aa: CASSLGQGRWQYF
d_call: TRBD1; clone_size: -; v_call: TRBV28; j_call: TRBJ2-7; cdr3_nt: TGTGCCAGCAGGGGGACAGTTACCTACGAGCAGTACTTC; cdr3_aa: CASRGTVTYEQYF
d_call: -; clone_size: many; v_call: TRBV4-3; j_call: TRBJ2-1; cdr3_nt: TGCGCCAGCAGCCAAGTCCCCGGGGATTTCTACAATGAGCAGTTCTTC; cdr3_aa: CASSQVPGDFYNEQFF
d_call: -; clone_size: -; v_call: TRBV5-1; j_call: TRBJ2-7; cdr3_nt: TGCGCCAGCAGCTTCCAAGTCGATAGCTCCTACGAGCAGTACTTC; cdr3_aa: CASSFQVDSSYEQYF
d_call: -; clone_size: few; v_call: TRBV7-7; j_call: TRBJ2-2; cdr3_nt: TGTGCCAGCAGCTCTCACGTGAACACCGGGGAGCTGTTTTTT; cdr3_aa: CASSSHVNTGELFF
d_call: -; clone_size: few; v_call: TRBV27; j_call: TRBJ2-4; cdr3_nt: TGTGCCAGCAGGGGGACGGAAGAAAACATTCAGTACTTC; cdr3_aa: CASRGTEENIQYF
d_call: -; clone_size: -; v_call: TRBV15; j_call: TRBJ2-7; cdr3_nt: TGTGCCACCAGCAGAGATCTGGCGGAGACCTACGAGCAGTACTTC; cdr3_aa: CATSRDLAETYEQYF
d_call: TRBD2; clone_size: -; v_call: TRBV4-3; j_call: TRBJ2-1; cdr3_nt: TGCGCCAGCAGCCAATCGGGGGCGGGAGGTTTCTACAATGAGCAGTTCTTC; cdr3_aa: CASSQSGAGGFYNEQFF
d_call: -; clone_size: -; v_call: TRBV5-1; j_call: TRBJ2-1; cdr3_nt: TGCGCCAGCAGCTTGGGGGACTCCCCTTTTAGGATCTTC; cdr3_aa: CASSLGDSPFRIF
d_call: -; clone_size: many; v_call: TRBV29-1; j_call: TRBJ2-1; cdr3_nt: TGCAGCGTCAAGCAGACATCCCTTGAGTCCGAGCAGTTCTTC; cdr3_aa: CSVKQTSLESEQFF
d_call: -; clone_size: few; v_call: TRBV7-2; j_call: TRBJ2-3; cdr3_nt: TGTGCCAGCAGCTTCGACAGCTACACAGATACGCAGTATTTT; cdr3_aa: CASSFDSYTDTQYF
d_call: -; clone_size: -; v_call: TRBV7-7; j_call: TRBJ2-1; cdr3_nt: TGTGCCAGCAGCTCCATGGGGCCGACTAGGGAGGATGAGCAGTTCTTC; cdr3_aa: CASSSMGPTREDEQFF
d_call: -; clone_size: few; v_call: TRBV7-9; j_call: TRBJ2-1; cdr3_nt: TGTGCCAGCAGCTCCCGGGTCCTTGGGGAAGAGCAGTTCTTC; cdr3_aa: CASSSRVLGEEQFF
d_call: TRBD2; clone_size: -; v_call: TRBV5-4; j_call: TRBJ2-5; cdr3_nt: TGTGCCAGCAGCTTTGGAGGGACTAGCGGGGGCCTAGGAGAGACCCAGTACTTC; cdr3_aa: CASSFGGTSGGLGETQYF
d_call: -; clone_size: few; v_call: TRBV18; j_call: TRBJ2-5; cdr3_nt: TGTGCCAGCTCACAGCACACCCAAGAGACCCAGTACTTC; cdr3_aa: CASSQHTQETQYF
d_call: -; clone_size: -; v_call: TRBV2; j_call: TRBJ2-1; cdr3_nt: TGTGCCAGCAGTGAAGCGGGCGCGTCCGGCAATGAGCAGTTCTTC; cdr3_aa: CASSEAGASGNEQFF
d_call: TRBD2; clone_size: -; v_call: TRBV5-6; j_call: TRBJ2-3; cdr3_nt: TGTGCCAGCAGCTTGCGCCTCGGACTAGCGGGAGTTGAGGCAGATACGCAGTATTTT; cdr3_aa: CASSLRLGLAGVEADTQYF
d_call: -; clone_size: few; v_call: TRBV7-9; j_call: TRBJ2-6; cdr3_nt: TGTGCCAGCAGCTCGTCCCGGCCCACCTCTGGGGCCAACGTCCTGACTTTC; cdr3_aa: CASSSSRPTSGANVLTF
d_call: TRBD1; clone_size: few; v_call: TRBV29-1; j_call: TRBJ1-2; cdr3_nt: TGCAGCGACGGACAGGAGGGTGGCTACACCTTC; cdr3_aa: CSDGQEGGYTF
d_call: TRBD1; clone_size: few; v_call: TRBV18; j_call: TRBJ1-4; cdr3_nt: TGTGCCAGCTCACCACGGGACAGGGGAAGAGGTGAAAAACTGTTTTTT; cdr3_aa: CASSPRDRGRGEKLFF
d_call: TRBD1; clone_size: few; v_call: TRBV29-1; j_call: TRBJ2-5; cdr3_nt: TGCAGCGTTGCAGGGGGTGGAGAGACCCAGTACTTC; cdr3_aa: CSVAGGGETQYF
d_call: TRBD1; clone_size: -; v_call: TRBV6-1; j_call: TRBJ1-5; cdr3_nt: TGTGCCAGCAGGGGACAGGGCAATCAGCCCCAGCATTTT; cdr3_aa: CASRGQGNQPQHF
d_call: TRBD1; clone_size: few; v_call: TRBV14; j_call: TRBJ2-7; cdr3_nt: TGTGCCAGCAGCCCCCTACGACAGGGTACACCCTACGAGCAGTACTTC; cdr3_aa: CASSPLRQGTPYEQYF
d_call: -; clone_size: -; v_call: TRBV6-5; j_call: TRBJ2-3; cdr3_nt: TGTGCCAGCAGTTATCCAGGCACAGATACGCAGTATTTT; cdr3_aa: CASSYPGTDTQYF
d_call: TRBD2; clone_size: -; v_call: TRBV7-2; j_call: TRBJ2-3; cdr3_nt: TGTGCCAGCAGCCCCCGACTAGCGGGAGGATCAGATACGCAGTATTTT; cdr3_aa: CASSPRLAGGSDTQYF
d_call: -; clone_size: few; v_call: TRBV18; j_call: TRBJ1-5; cdr3_nt: TGTGCCAGCTCACCAGCAGGGTGGGGTAGCAATCAGCCCCAGCATTTT; cdr3_aa: CASSPAGWGSNQPQHF
d_call: -; clone_size: few; v_call: TRBV7-6; j_call: TRBJ2-5; cdr3_nt: TGTGCCAGCAGCCCATACGGGGTCCAAGAGACCCAGTACTTC; cdr3_aa: CASSPYGVQETQYF
d_call: -; clone_size: -; v_call: TRBV30; j_call: TRBJ2-3; cdr3_nt: TGTGCCTGGAGTGTAAGGGAAGATACGCAGTATTTT; cdr3_aa: CAWSVREDTQYF
d_call: -; clone_size: few; v_call: TRBV21-1; j_call: TRBJ1-5; cdr3_nt: TGTGCCAGCAGCAAAGAACCCCCTTGGGAGGGTGGACAGCCCCAGCATTTT; cdr3_aa: CASSKEPPWEGGQPQHF
d_call: -; clone_size: few; v_call: TRBV5-4; j_call: TRBJ2-7; cdr3_nt: TGTGCCAGCAGCAATACGGGATCCTCCTACGAGCAGTACTTC; cdr3_aa: CASSNTGSSYEQYF
d_call: TRBD2; clone_size: -; v_call: TRBV11-1; j_call: TRBJ2-1; cdr3_nt: TGTGCCAGCAGCCCCGACGGGGCGCGGGGGTTACACAATGAGCAGTTCTTC; cdr3_aa: CASSPDGARGLHNEQFF
d_call: -; clone_size: few; v_call: TRBV30; j_call: TRBJ2-5; cdr3_nt: TGTGCCTGGAGTCGAGAGGGAGAGACCCAGTACTTC; cdr3_aa: CAWSREGETQYF
d_call: -; clone_size: -; v_call: TRBV6-1; j_call: TRBJ2-3; cdr3_nt: TGTGCCAGCAGTGTACAACAGAGCACAGATACGCAGTATTTT; cdr3_aa: CASSVQQSTDTQYF
d_call: -; clone_size: few; v_call: TRBV7-2; j_call: TRBJ1-5; cdr3_nt: TGTGCCAGCAGCTTAGACCCCTGGGGAGGCAATCAGCCCCAGCATTTT; cdr3_aa: CASSLDPWGGNQPQHF
d_call: -; clone_size: -; v_call: TRBV27; j_call: TRBJ2-4; cdr3_nt: TGTGCCAGCAGTCCCCGGACTACCCTACTAGCCAAAAACATTCAGTACTTC; cdr3_aa: CASSPRTTLLAKNIQYF
d_call: -; clone_size: once; v_call: TRBV5-6; j_call: TRBJ2-3; cdr3_nt: TGTGCCAGCAGCGGAGGATTGGGGGCACCCGATACGCAGTATTTT; cdr3_aa: CASSGGLGAPDTQYF
d_call: TRBD1; clone_size: -; v_call: TRBV18; j_call: TRBJ2-1; cdr3_nt: TGTGCCAGCTCACCGTCGGTCAGGGGGCAAAATGAGCAGTTCTTC; cdr3_aa: CASSPSVRGQNEQFF
d_call: -; clone_size: -; v_call: TRBV30; j_call: TRBJ2-4; cdr3_nt: TGTGCCTGGAGTCTATTACCGAACCGGGACGGCGGGGCCAAAAACATTCAGTACTTC; cdr3_aa: CAWSLLPNRDGGAKNIQYF
d_call: -; clone_size: -; v_call: TRBV7-2; j_call: TRBJ2-2; cdr3_nt: TGTGCCAGCAGCTTCCAGGGTGGAACCGGGGAGCTGTTTTTT; cdr3_aa: CASSFQGGTGELFF
d_call: TRBD1; clone_size: -; v_call: TRBV4-2; j_call: TRBJ1-4; cdr3_nt: TGTGCCAGCAGCCACCCCGGGACAGGGAATGAAAAACTGTTTTTT; cdr3_aa: CASSHPGTGNEKLFF